These 18 T cell receptor beta chains originate from one sample sequenced in a study of blood T cell repertoires in COVID-19 (dated by TCRdb to 2020 to 2022). Library prep was done by the immunoSEQ multiplex PCR assay. TCRdb stores this immuneACCESS table with in-frame sequences only. Part of the clones is absent; in the studies checked, under half of the shortfall reflects unresolved V genes, and no reason is known for the rest. Here the sample has more than 140,000 clones; approximately 82% occur a single time. Roughly 6.8% of the sample comes from the top ten. Input material: peripheral blood. The receptors derive from a woman aged 50 to 65 in a cohort sampled during active or convalescent COVID-19.

The chain recombines TRBV7-2 with TRBJ2-3, with 9 bases matching TRBD2. There are 17 residues in the CDR3. The J segment lost 6 bases and the V segment lost 5 bases, leaving 15 bases of the junction unmatched. CDR1 and CDR2 from the germline V gene are SGHTA and FQGNSA. This CDR3 reads CASSPRGSGGRGDTQYF. In nucleotides, the CDR3 is TGTGCCAGCAGCCCCCGGGGTAGCGGGGGCCGGGGGGATACGCAGTATTTT.

This chain links TRBV7-3 with TRBJ2-5, with 7 bases fitting TRBD1. Germline trimming cut 2 bases from V and 4 bases from J; bases unmatched to any gene: 13. CDR1 is SGHTA and CDR2 is FQGTGA in the germline V gene. The CDR3 totals 17 residues. The CDR3 spells CASSLPGTEGRGETQYF. CDR3 in DNA: TGTGCCAGCAGCTTACCTGGGACAGAGGGGAGAGGAGAGACCCAGTACTTC.

This clone showed up just a few times. The genes are TRBV14 and TRBJ1-6, with D tentatively TRBD1 (5 bases). V lost 6 bases and J 10 bases, leaving 16 bases between the germline ends. The CDR3 spans 14 residues. Germline loops: CDR1 SGHDN, CDR2 FVKESK. The CDR3, as DNA: TGTGCCAGCAGATTACAGGTCCCCACCTCACCCCTCCACTTT. This sequence encodes CASRLQVPTSPLHF.

The genes are TRBV18 and TRBJ1-2; the match to TRBD1 covers 9 bases. Germline CDR1 and CDR2: KGHSH and LQKENI. The V and J ends lost 6 bases and 3 bases, in that order; junction bases with no gene match: 17. The CDR3 has 18 amino acids. CDR3 in amino acids: CASSPETGGQSPYYGYTF. In DNA form, the CDR3 reads TGTGCCAGCTCGCCCGAGACAGGGGGACAAAGTCCGTACTATGGCTACACCTTC.

This chain connects TRBV9 to TRBJ1-2, with D possibly being TRBD1 (5 bases). The CDR3 has 19 amino acids. Germline V gene lookup returns CDR1 SGDLS and CDR2 YYNGEE. V was shortened by 0 bases and J by 2 bases, with 23 bases between the two germline ends. For the CDR3, the DNA is TGTGCCAGCAGCGTAGGACATGCAGGGATGAGAATTAGGAACTATGGCTACACCTTC. Translation gives CASSVGHAGMRIRNYGYTF.

V usage is TRBV6-6 and J usage is TRBJ2-3; D gene unclear. V lost 2 bases, J lost 0 bases, and 12 bases lay in between. The CDR3 contains 16 residues. The germline V gene has CDR1 MNHNY and CDR2 SVGAGI (reference sequence). The CDR3 DNA follows: TGTGCCAGCAGTTACCCCGACAACCCTAGCACAGATACGCAGTATTTT. Translation gives CASSYPDNPSTDTQYF.

The V call is TRBV7-3, the J call TRBJ2-6; D might be TRBD1 (5 bases). The CDR3 spans 18 residues. V shed 2 bases and J shed 2 bases, with 16 bases lying between them. Germline lookup yields CDR1 SGHTA and CDR2 FQGTGA. The CDR3: CASSLWPPSRAGANVLTF. CDR3 nucleotides: TGTGCCAGCAGCTTATGGCCCCCATCCAGGGCTGGGGCCAACGTCCTGACTTTC.

The V and J genes are TRBV9 and TRBJ2-7, with TRBD2 matching over 7 bases. CDR3 length equals 14 residues. Trimming at V came to 4 bases and at J to 1 base, leaving 5 bases not matched to a gene. Germline V gene data show CDR1 as SGDLS and CDR2 as YYNGEE. CDR3 nucleotides: TGTGCCAGCAGCCCCCGGACTAGATCCTACGAGCAGTACTTC. Its protein is CASSPRTRSYEQYF.

The chain combines TRBV5-4 with TRBJ1-4; 10 nucleotides agree with TRBD1. CDR3 length: 17 amino acids. Germline-derived CDR1 and CDR2 are SGHNT and YYREEE (reference sequence). The V segment lost 0 bases and the J segment 0 bases; nucleotides outside the gene matches: 2. In DNA, the CDR3 is TGTGCCAGCAGCTTGGCCGGACAGGGGGCAACTAATGAAAAACTGTTTTTT. Protein: CASSLAGQGATNEKLFF.

This chain links TRBV27 with TRBJ1-2, with 8 bases aligning to TRBD1. CDR1 and CDR2 (germline): MNHEY, SMNVEV (reference sequence). The CDR3 contains 11 residues. With V trimmed by 8 bases and J by 10 bases, 6 bases remained unmatched. The CDR3 here is CASGTGVDYTF. Written as DNA, the CDR3 is TGTGCCAGCGGGACAGGAGTTGACTACACCTTC.

The rearrangement uses TRBV7-8 and TRBJ1-5; 8 nucleotides match TRBD1. Germline V gene data show CDR1 as SGHVS and CDR2 as FQNEAQ. The V and J ends lost 3 bases and 4 bases, in that order; junction bases with no gene match: 8. The CDR3 is 16 residues long. The CDR3 DNA sequence: TGTGCCAGCAGCTTTGGAACGGACAGGGTAAATCAGCCCCAGCATTTT. Its translation: CASSFGTDRVNQPQHF.

V is TRBV12-2 and J is TRBJ2-7; the table's TRBD1 call for D was not verified on the DNA. TRBV12-2 is a pseudogene segment. The CDR3 runs 17 residues. The chain's CDR3 is CASRLPTGTKTAYEQYF. The CDR3 nucleotides are TGTGCAAGTCGCTTACCGACAGGTACTAAAACTGCCTACGAGCAGTACTTC.

The chain has TRBV11-2 and TRBJ1-5, with no clear D. Germline V gene data show CDR1 as SGHAT and CDR2 as FQNNGV. Trimming took off 4 bases at V and 6 bases at J, with 10 bases between the two ends. The CDR3 extends over 13 amino acids. The chain's CDR3 is CASSSFEGQPQHF. Written as DNA, the CDR3 is TGTGCCAGCAGCTCTTTTGAGGGTCAGCCCCAGCATTTT.

This sequence joins TRBV7-9 and TRBJ1-2, with D perhaps TRBD1 (6 bases). The germline gives CDR1 SEHNR, CDR2 FQNEAQ (reference sequence). The CDR3 contains 14 residues. Trimming stripped 1 base from V and 4 bases from J, with 10 bases between. The CDR3 loop reads CASSLEQGGYGYTF. The CDR3 coding sequence is TGTGCCAGCAGCTTAGAACAGGGCGGCTATGGCTACACCTTC.

The chain joins TRBV29-1 to TRBJ1-1; maybe TRBD1 (5 bases). The CDR3 sequence is 14 residues long. The V gene lost 0 bases and the J gene lost 6 bases, with 14 bases spanning the gap. Germline-derived CDR1 and CDR2 are SQVTM and ANQGSEA. The CDR3 DNA follows: TGCAGCGTTGAAGATCGCAGACGGGGGGCTGAAGCTTTCTTT. It translates to CSVEDRRRGAEAFF.

The rearrangement uses TRBV6-6 and TRBJ2-3; a possible D gene is TRBD2 (7 bases). The germline CDR1 and CDR2 sequences are MNHNY and SVGAGI (reference sequence). The CDR3 is 14 residues long. V shed 5 bases and J shed 5 bases, with 14 bases lying between them. The CDR3 here is CASSPLGGRDTQYF. CDR3 bases: TGTGCCAGCAGTCCCCTGGGGGGGCGAGATACGCAGTATTTT.

This chain connects TRBV11-2 to TRBJ2-7, with 9 bases that match TRBD2. The V gene's germline CDR1 is SGHAT and CDR2 FQNNGV. The V gene end was trimmed by 3 bases and the J gene end by 0 bases; junction bases not matched to a gene: 3. The CDR3 spans 15 residues. The CDR3 is CASSFGSGSSYEQYF. CDR3 DNA sequence: TGTGCCAGCAGCTTTGGTAGCGGGAGCTCCTACGAGCAGTACTTC.

The V gene is TRBV6-5, the J gene TRBJ1-2; D perhaps matches TRBD1 (6 bases). V shed 8 bases and J shed 7 bases, with 20 bases lying between them. Germline lookup yields CDR1 MNHEY and CDR2 SVGAGI. The CDR3 runs 14 residues. CDR3 region: CASLTSTGSGGYTF. The CDR3 DNA reads TGTGCCAGCCTTACCAGTACAGGGTCTGGTGGCTACACCTTC.